The text below deals with one T cell receptor (beta chain). The antigen is unknown. This sample was included in a study of cytomegalovirus exposure and HLA in healthy donors. About the study: There were about 85 million unique TCRs (from HLA-typed donors) in an early data release.

This CDR3 region has 14 residues. The germline V gene has CDR1 SEHNR and CDR2 FQNEAQ (reference sequence). After removal of 5 bases from V and 1 base from J, the junction contained 2 bases not matched to a gene. Vbeta (60) and Jbeta (13) primers were used in the PCR. Per the authors' pipeline: It was a later analysis that counted 83 million or so unique TCR beta chains, of which 8.5 million to 12 million were shared. Assay used: immunoSEQ multiplex PCR; TCRdb lists only in-frame clones, some missing. That table furnishes V, J and clone size, whereas the DNA furnished D and trimming. The table has around 160,000 clones, 75% to 80% seen once. Donors consisted of healthy bone marrow donors. Regarding the study as a whole: Per a later analysis, HLA-associated TCR beta chains showed more clonal expansion than other, equally common TCR beta chains.

The sequence was collected from a man between 40 and 49 years old in good health and CMV-seropositive. J is TRBJ1-1 and V is TRBV7-9; the match to TRBD1 covers 9 bases. Sequencing was carried out using PBMCs. CDR3 coding DNA: TGTGCCAGCAGCATACAGGGGGCGAACACTGAAGCTTTCTTT. Its translation is CASSIQGANTEAFF.